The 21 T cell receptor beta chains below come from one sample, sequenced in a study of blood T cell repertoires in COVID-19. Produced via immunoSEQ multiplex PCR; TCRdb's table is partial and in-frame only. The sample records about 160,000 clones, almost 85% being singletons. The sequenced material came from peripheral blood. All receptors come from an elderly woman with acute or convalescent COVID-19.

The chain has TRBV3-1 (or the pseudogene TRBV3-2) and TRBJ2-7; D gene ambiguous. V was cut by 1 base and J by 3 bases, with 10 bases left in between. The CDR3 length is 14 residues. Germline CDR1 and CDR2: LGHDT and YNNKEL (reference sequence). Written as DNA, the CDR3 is TGTGCCAGCAGCCAAGTGTCCAGGATCTACGAGCAGTACTTC. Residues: CASSQVSRIYEQYF.

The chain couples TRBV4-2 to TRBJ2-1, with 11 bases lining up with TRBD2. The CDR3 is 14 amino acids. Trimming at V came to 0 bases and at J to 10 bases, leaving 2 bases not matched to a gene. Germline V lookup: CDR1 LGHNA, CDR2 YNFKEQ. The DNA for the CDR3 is TGTGCCAGCAGCCAAGAACTAGCGGGAGTGGAGCAGTTCTTC. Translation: CASSQELAGVEQFF.

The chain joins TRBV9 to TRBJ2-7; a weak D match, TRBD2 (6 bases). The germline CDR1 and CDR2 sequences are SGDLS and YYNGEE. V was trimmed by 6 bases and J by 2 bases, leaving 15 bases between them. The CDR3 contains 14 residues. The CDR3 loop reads CASTPGRGPYEQYF. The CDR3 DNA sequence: TGTGCCAGCACCCCCGGGCGGGGCCCCTACGAGCAGTACTTC. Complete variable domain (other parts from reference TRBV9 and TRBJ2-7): DSGVTQTPKHLITATGQRVTLRCSPRSGDLSVYWYQQSLDQGLQFLIQYYNGEERAKGNILERFSAQQFPDLHSELNLSSLELGDSALYFCASTPGRGPYEQYFGPGTRLTVT.

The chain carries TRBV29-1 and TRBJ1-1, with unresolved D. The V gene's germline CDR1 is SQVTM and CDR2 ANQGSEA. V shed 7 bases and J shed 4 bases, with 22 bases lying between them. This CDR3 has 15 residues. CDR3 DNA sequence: TGCAGCGCCCCAAGGGCCGGGATTATAGGCACTGAAGCTTTCTTT. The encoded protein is CSAPRAGIIGTEAFF.

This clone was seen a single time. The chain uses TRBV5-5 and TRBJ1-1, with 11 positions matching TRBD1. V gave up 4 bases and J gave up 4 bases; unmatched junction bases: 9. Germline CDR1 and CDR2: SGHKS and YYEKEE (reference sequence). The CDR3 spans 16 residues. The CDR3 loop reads CASSRGQGAEGTEAFF. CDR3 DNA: TGTGCCAGCAGCCGCGGACAGGGGGCTGAAGGCACTGAAGCTTTCTTT.

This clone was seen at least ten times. CDR3 region: CASSVGQGEEAFF. For the CDR3, the DNA is TGTGCCAGCAGCGTCGGACAGGGTGAGGAAGCTTTCTTT. The chain uses TRBV11-2 and TRBJ1-1, with 8 positions matching TRBD1. Germline CDR1 reads SGHAT; CDR2 reads FQNNGV. The V and J ends lost 5 bases and 8 bases, in that order; junction bases with no gene match: 7. The CDR3 loop spans 13 amino acids.

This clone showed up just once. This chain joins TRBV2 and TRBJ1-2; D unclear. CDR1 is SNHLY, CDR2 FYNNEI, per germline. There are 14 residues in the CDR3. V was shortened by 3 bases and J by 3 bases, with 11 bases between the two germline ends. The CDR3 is CASSEIGRDYGYTF. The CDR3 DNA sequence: TGTGCCAGCAGTGAGATTGGGAGGGACTATGGCTACACCTTC.

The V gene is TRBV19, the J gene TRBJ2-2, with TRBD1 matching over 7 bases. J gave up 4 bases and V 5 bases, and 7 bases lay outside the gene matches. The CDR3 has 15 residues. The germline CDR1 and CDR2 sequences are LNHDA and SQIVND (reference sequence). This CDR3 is CASSPRQGSTGELFF. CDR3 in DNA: TGTGCCAGTAGTCCCCGACAGGGTAGCACCGGGGAGCTGTTTTTT.

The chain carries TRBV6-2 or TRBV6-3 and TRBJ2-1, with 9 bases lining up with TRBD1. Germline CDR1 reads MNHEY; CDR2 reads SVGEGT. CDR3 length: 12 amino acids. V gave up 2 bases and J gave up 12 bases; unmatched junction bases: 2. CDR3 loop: CASSYGGQGQFF. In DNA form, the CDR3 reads TGTGCCAGCAGTTACGGGGGACAGGGGCAGTTCTTC.

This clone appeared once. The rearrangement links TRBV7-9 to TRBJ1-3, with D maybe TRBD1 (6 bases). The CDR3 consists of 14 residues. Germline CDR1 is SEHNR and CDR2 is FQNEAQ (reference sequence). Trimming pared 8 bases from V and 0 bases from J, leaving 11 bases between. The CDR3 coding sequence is TGTGCCAGCGGTACAGGGAGCTCTGGAAACACCATATATTTT. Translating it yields CASGTGSSGNTIYF.

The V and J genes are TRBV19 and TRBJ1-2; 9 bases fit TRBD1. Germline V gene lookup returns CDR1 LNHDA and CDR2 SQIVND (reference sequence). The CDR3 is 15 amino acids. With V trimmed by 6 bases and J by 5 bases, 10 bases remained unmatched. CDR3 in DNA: TGTGCCAGTAGATCCGAGGGACAGGGAGATTATGGCTACACCTTC. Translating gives CASRSEGQGDYGYTF. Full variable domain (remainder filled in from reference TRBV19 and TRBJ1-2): DGGITQSPKYLFRKEGQNVTLSCEQNLNHDAMYWYRQDPGQGLRLIYYSQIVNDFQKGDIAEGYSVSREKKESFPLTVTSAQKNPTAFYLCASRSEGQGDYGYTFGSGTRLTVV.

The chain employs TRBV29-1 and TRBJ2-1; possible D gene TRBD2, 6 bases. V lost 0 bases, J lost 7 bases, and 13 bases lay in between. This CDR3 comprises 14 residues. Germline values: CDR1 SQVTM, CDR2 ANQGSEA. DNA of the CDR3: TGCAGCGTTGAAGATCGTGTGACTAGGAATGAGCAGTTCTTC. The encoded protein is CSVEDRVTRNEQFF.

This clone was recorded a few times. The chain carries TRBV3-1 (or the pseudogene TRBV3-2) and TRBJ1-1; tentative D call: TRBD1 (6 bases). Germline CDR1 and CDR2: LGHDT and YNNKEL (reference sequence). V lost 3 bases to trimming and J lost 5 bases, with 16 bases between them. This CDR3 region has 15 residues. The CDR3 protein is CASSHLDRRGTEAFF. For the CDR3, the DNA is TGTGCCAGCAGCCATCTTGACAGGAGAGGGACTGAAGCTTTCTTT.

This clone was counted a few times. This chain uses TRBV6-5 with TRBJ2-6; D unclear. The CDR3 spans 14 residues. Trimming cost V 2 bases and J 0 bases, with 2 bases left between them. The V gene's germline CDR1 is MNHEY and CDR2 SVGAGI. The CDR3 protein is CASSYLSGANVLTF. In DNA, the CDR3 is TGTGCCAGCAGTTACCTCTCTGGGGCCAACGTCCTGACTTTC.

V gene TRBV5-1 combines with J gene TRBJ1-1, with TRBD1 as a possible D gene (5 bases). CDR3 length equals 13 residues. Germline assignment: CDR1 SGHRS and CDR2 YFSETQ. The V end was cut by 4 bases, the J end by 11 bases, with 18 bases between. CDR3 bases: TGCGCCAGCAGCGATCGACAGCACCTGGGGGCTTTCTTT. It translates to CASSDRQHLGAFF. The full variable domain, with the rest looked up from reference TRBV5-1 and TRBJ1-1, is KAGVTQTPRYLIKTRGQQVTLSCSPISGHRSVSWYQQTPGQGLQFLFEYFSETQRNKGNFPGRFSGRQFSNSRSEMNVSTLELGDSALYLCASSDRQHLGAFFGQGTRLTVV.

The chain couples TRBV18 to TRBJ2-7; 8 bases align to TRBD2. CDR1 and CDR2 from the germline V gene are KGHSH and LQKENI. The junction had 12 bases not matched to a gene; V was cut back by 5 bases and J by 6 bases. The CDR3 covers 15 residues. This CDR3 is CASSAGGDLLGEQYF. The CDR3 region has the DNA TGTGCCAGCTCAGCCGGGGGGGACTTGCTTGGCGAGCAGTACTTC.

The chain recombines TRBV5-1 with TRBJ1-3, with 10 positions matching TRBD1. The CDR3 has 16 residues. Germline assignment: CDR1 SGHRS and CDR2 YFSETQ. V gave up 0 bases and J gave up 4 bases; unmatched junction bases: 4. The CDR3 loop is CASSLVGQGVGNTIYF. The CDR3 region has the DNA TGCGCCAGCAGCTTGGTAGGACAGGGGGTCGGAAACACCATATATTTT.

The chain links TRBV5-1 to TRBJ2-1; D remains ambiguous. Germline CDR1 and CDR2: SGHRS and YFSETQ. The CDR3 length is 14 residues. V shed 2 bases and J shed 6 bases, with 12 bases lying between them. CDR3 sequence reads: CASSFGPGSNEQFF. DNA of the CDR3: TGCGCCAGCAGCTTTGGGCCAGGATCCAATGAGCAGTTCTTC.

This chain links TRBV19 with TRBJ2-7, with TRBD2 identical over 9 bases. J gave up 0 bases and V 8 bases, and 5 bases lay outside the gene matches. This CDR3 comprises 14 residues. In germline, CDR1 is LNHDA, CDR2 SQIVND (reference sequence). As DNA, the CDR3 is TGTGCCAGTTCTAATAGCGGGAGCTCCTACGAGCAGTACTTC. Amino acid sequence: CASSNSGSSYEQYF. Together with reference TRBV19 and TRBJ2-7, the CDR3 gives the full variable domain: DGGITQSPKYLFRKEGQNVTLSCEQNLNHDAMYWYRQDPGQGLRLIYYSQIVNDFQKGDIAEGYSVSREKKESFPLTVTSAQKNPTAFYLCASSNSGSSYEQYFGPGTRLTVT.

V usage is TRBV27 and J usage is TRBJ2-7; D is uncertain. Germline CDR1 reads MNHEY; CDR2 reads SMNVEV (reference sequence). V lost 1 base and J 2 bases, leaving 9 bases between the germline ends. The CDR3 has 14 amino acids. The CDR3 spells CASSLYGATYEQYF. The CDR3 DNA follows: TGTGCCAGCAGTTTATACGGTGCGACCTACGAGCAGTACTTC.

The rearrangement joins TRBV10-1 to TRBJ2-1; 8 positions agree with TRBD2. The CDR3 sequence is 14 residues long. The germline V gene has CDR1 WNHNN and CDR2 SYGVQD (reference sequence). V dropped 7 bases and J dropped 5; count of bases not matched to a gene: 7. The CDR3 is CASNSGTSDNEQFF. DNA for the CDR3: TGCGCCAGCAATTCCGGGACTAGTGACAATGAGCAGTTCTTC.